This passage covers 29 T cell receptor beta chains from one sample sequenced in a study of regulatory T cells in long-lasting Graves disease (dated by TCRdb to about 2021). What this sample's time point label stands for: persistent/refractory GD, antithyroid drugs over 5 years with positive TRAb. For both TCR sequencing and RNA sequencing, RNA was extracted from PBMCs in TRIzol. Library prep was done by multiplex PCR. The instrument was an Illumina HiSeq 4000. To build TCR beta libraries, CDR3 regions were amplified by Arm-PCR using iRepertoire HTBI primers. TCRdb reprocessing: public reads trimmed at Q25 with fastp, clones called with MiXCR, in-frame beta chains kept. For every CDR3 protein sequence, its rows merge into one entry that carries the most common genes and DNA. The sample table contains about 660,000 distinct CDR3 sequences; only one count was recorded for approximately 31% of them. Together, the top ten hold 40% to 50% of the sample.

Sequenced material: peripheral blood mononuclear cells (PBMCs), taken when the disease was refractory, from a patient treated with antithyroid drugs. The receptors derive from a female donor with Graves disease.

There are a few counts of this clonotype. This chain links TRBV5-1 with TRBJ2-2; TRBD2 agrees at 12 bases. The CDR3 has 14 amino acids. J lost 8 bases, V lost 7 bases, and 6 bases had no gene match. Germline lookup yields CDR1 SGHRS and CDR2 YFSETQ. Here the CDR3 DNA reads TGCGCCAGCCGCGGACTAGCGGGAAAAGGGGAGCTGTTTTTT. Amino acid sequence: CASRGLAGKGELFF.

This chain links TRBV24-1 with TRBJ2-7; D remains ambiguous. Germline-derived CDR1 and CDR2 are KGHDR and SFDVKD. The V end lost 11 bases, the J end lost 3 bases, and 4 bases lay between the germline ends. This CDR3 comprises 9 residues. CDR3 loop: CARDYEQYF. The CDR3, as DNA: TGTGCCAGAGACTACGAGCAGTACTTC.

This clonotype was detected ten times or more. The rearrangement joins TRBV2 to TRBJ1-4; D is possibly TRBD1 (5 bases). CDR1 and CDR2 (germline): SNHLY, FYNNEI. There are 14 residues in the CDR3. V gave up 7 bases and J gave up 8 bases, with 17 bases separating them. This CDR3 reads CASKIQGLGEKLFF. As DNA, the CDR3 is TGTGCCAGCAAGATCCAGGGTCTGGGGGAAAAACTGTTTTTT.

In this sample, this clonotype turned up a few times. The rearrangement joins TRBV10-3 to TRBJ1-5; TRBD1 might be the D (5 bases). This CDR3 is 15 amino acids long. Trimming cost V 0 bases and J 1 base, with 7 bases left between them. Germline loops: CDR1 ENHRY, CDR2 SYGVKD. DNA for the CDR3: TGTGCCATCAGTGAGTCGACAGAGAGCAATCAGCCCCAGCATTTT. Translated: CAISESTESNQPQHF.

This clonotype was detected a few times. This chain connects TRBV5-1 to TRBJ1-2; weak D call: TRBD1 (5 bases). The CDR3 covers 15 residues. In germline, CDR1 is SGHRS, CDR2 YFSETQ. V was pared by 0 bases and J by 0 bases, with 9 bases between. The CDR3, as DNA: TGCGCCAGCAGCTTGGAGGGGTATCCTAACTATGGCTACACCTTC. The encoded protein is CASSLEGYPNYGYTF.

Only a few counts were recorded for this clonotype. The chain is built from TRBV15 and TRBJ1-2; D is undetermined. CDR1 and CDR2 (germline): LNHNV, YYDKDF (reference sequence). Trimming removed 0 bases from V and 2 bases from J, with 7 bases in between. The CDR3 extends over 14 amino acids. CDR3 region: CATSREPRNYGYTF. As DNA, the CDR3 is TGTGCCACCAGCAGAGAGCCGCGAAACTATGGCTACACCTTC.

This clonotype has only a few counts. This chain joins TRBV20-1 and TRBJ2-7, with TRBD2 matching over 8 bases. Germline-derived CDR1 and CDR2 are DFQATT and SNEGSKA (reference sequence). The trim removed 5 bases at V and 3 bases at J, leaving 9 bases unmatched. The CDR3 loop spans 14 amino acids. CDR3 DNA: TGCAGTGCTCTCCTCCGGGAGGGCCGCTACGAGCAGTACTTC. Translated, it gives CSALLREGRYEQYF.

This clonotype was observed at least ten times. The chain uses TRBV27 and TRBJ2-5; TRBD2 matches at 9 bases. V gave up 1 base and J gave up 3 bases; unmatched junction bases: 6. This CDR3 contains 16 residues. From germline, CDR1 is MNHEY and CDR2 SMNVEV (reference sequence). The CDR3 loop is CASSLLGVAGEETQYF. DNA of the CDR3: TGTGCCAGCAGTTTATTGGGGGTAGCGGGAGAAGAGACCCAGTACTTC.

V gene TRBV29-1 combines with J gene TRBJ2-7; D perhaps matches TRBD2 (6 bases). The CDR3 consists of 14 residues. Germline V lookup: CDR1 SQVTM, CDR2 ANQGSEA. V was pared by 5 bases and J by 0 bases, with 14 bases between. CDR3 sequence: CSVKFGGNSYEQYF. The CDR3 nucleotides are TGCAGCGTTAAATTCGGAGGGAACTCCTACGAGCAGTACTTC.

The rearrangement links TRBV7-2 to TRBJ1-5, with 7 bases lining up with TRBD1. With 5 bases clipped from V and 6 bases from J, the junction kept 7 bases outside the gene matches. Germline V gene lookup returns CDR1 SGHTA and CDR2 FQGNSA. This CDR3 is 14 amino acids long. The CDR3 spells CASSAGGAFQPQHF. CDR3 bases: TGTGCCAGCAGCGCAGGGGGGGCATTTCAGCCCCAGCATTTT.

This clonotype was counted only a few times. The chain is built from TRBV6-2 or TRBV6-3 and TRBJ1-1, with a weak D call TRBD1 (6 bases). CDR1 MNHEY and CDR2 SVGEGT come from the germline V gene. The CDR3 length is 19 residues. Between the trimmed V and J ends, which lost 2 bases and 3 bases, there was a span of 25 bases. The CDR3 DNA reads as TGTGCCAGCAGTTACAACCAGAAAGAAACAGGGCCCCTGGACACTGAAGCTTTCTTT. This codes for CASSYNQKETGPLDTEAFF.

The CDR3 DNA reads as TGTGCCAGCAGTGAAGCTAGGAGTGGGGTCGGGCCCAAAACCCGAGATACGCAGTATTTT. This gives the protein CASSEARSGVGPKTRDTQYF. The chain combines TRBV2 with TRBJ2-3; D not resolved. Trimming pared 0 bases from V and 5 bases from J, leaving 27 bases between. The CDR3 spans 20 residues. Germline V gives CDR1 SNHLY, CDR2 FYNNEI.

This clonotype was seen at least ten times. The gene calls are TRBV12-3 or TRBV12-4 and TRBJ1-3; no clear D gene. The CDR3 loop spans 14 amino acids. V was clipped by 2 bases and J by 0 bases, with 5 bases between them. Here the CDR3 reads CASSLLGSGNTIYF. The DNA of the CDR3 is TGTGCCAGCAGTTTACTGGGCTCTGGAAACACCATATATTTT.

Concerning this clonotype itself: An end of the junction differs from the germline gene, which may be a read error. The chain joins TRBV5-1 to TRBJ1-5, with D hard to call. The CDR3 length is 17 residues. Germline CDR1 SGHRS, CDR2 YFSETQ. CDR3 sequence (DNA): TGTGCCAGCAGCTACGATGGAGTTGGGCAAGGTAATCAGCCCCAGCATTTT. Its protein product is CASSYDGVGQGNQPQHF. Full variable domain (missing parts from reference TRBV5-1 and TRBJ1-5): KAGVTQTPRYLIKTRGQQVTLSCSPISGHRSVSWYQQTPGQGLQFLFEYFSETQRNKGNFPGRFSGRQFSNSRSEMNVSTLELGDSALYLCASSYDGVGQGNQPQHFGDGTRLSIL.

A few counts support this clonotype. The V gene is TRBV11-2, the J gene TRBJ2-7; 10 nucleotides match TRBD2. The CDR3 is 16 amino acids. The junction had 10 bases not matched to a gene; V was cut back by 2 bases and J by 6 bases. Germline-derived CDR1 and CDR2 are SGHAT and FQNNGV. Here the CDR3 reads CASSLNVPGLALEQYF. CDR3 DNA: TGTGCCAGCAGCTTAAATGTCCCGGGACTAGCGCTCGAGCAGTACTTC.

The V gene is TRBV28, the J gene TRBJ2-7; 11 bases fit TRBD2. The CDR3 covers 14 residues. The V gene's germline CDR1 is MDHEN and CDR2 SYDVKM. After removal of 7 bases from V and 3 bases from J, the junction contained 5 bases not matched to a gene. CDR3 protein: CASTLTSGNYEQYF. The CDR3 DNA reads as TGTGCCAGCACCCTGACTAGCGGGAACTACGAGCAGTACTTC.

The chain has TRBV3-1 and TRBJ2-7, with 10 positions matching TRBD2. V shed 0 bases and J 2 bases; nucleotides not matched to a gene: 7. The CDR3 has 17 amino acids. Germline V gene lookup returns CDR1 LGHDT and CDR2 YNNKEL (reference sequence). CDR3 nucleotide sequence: TGTGCCAGCAGCCAAGACGGACTAGCGGAGGACCCCTACGAGCAGTACTTC. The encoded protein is CASSQDGLAEDPYEQYF.

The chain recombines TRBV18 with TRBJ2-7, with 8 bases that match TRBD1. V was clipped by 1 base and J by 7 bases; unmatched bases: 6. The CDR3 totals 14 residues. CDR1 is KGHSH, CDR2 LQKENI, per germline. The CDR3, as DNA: TGTGCCAGCTCACCACGGGACAGGTCTCGGGAGCAGTACTTC. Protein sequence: CASSPRDRSREQYF.

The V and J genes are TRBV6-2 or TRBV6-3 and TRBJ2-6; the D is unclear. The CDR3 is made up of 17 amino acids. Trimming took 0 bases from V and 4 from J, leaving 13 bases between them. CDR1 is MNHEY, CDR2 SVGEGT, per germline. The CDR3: CASSYSTGGAGANVLTF. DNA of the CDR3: TGTGCCAGCAGTTACTCGACGGGTGGAGCCGGGGCCAACGTCCTGACTTTC.

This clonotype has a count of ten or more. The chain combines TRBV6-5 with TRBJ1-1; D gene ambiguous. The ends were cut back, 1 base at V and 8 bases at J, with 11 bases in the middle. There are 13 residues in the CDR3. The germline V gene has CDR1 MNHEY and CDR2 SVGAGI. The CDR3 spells CASSYLVGGEAFF. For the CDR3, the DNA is TGTGCCAGCAGTTACTTGGTTGGCGGGGAAGCTTTCTTT.

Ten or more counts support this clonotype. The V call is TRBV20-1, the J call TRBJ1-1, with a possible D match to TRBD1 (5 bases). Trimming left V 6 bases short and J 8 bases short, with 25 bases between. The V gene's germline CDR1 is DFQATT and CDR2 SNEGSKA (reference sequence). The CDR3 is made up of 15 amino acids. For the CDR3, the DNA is TGCAGTGCAAGACCGATAACGACCCCGAACAGGGAAGCTTTCTTT. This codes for CSARPITTPNREAFF.

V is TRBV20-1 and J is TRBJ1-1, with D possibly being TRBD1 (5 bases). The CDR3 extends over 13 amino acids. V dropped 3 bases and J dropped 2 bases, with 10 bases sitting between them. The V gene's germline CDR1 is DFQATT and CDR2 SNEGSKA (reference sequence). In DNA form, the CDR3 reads TGCAGTGCTAGTGGGACTCCAAACACTGAAGCTTTCTTT. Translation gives CSASGTPNTEAFF.

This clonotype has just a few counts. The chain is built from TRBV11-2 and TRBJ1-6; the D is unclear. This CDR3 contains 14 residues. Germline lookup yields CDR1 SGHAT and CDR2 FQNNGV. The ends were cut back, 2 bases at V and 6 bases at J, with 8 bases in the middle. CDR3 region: CASSLRIGNSPLHF. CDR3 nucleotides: TGTGCCAGCAGCTTAAGGATTGGTAATTCACCCCTCCACTTT.

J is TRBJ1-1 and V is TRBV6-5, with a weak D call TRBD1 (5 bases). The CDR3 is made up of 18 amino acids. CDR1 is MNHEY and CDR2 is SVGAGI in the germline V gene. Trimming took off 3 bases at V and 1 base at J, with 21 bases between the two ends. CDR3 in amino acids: CASSYYGGLGRRNTEAFF. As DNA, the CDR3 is TGTGCCAGCAGTTATTACGGGGGGTTAGGACGGAGGAACACTGAAGCTTTCTTT.

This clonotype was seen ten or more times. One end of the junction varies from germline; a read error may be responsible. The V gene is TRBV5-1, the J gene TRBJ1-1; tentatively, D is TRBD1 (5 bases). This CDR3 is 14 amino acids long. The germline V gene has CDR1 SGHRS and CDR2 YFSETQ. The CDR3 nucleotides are TGTGCCAGCAGTTACGGGGGGAGAAACACTGAAGCTTTCTTT. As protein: CASSYGGRNTEAFF.

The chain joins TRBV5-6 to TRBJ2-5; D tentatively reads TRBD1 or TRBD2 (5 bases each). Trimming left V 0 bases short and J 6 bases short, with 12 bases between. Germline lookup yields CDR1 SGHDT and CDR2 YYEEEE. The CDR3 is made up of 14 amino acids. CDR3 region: CASSLGGFRKTQYF. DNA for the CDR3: TGTGCCAGCAGCTTGGGGGGGTTCAGGAAGACCCAGTACTTC.

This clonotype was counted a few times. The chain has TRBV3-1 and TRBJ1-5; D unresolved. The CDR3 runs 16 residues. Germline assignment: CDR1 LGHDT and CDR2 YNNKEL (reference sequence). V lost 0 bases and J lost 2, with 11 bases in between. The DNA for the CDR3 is TGTGCCAGCAGCCAAGAAGTAGGGTTGGGCAATCAGCCCCAGCATTTT. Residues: CASSQEVGLGNQPQHF.

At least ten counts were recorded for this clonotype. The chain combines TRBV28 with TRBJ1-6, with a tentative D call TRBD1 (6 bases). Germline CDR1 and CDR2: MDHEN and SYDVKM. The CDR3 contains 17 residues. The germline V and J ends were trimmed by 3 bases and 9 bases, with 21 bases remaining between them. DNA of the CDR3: TGTGCCAGCAGTTTTATGCGGGGGACATCGACACCTTCACCCCTCCACTTT. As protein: CASSFMRGTSTPSPLHF. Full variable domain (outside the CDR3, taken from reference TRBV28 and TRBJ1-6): DVKVTQSSRYLVKRTGEKVFLECVQDMDHENMFWYRQDPGLGLRLIYFSYDVKMKEKGDIPEGYSVSREKKERFSLILESASTNQTSMYLCASSFMRGTSTPSPLHFGNGTRLTVT.

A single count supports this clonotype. The CDR3 here is CASSFDIRNYGYTF. The CDR3 nucleotides read TGTGCCAGCAGTTTCGACATCCGGAACTATGGCTACACCTTC. The V call is TRBV6-5, the J call TRBJ1-2; the D is unclear. The CDR3 totals 14 residues. Per the germline V gene, CDR1 is MNHEY and CDR2 is SVGAGI. Trimming took off 4 bases at V and 2 bases at J, with 11 bases between the two ends.